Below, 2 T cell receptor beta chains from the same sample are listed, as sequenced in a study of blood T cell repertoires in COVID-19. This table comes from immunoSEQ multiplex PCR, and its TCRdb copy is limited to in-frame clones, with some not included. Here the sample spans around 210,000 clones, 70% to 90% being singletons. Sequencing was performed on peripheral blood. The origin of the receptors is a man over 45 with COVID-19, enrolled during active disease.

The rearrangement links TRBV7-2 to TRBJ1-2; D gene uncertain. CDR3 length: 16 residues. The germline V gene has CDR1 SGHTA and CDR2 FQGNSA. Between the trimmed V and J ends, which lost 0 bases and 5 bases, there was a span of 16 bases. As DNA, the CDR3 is TGTGCCAGCAGCTTAGCGCGGAGGACGGATAGATATGGCTACACCTTC. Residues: CASSLARRTDRYGYTF. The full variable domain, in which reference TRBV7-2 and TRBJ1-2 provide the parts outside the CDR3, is GAGVSQSPSNKVTEKGKDVELRCDPISGHTALYWYRQSLGQGLEFLIYFQGNSAPDKSGLPSDRFSAERTGGSVSTLTIQRTQQEDSAVYLCASSLARRTDRYGYTFGSGTRLTVV.

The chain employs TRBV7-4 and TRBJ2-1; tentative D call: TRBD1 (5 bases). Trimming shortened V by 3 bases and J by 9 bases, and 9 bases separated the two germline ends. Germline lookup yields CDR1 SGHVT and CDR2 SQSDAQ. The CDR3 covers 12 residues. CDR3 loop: CASSFQGCEQFF. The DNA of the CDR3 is TGTGCCAGCAGCTTTCAGGGATGTGAGCAGTTCTTC.